The next 5 T cell receptor beta chains were all read from a single sample in a study of T cells in Graves' hyperthyroidism and ophthalmopathy. The TCR beta CDR3 regions underwent amplification using RNA transcripts as the source. RT-PCR in the first round (using the HTBI primer set) targeted the TCR CDR3. TCRdb passed the multiplex PCR reads through MiXCR, listing each CDR3 protein once. The sample lists around 600,000 distinct CDR3 sequences; approximately 15% were seen once. Material: blood. Receptor source: a woman aged 50 to 65 with Graves' ophthalmopathy.

The V gene is TRBV19, the J gene TRBJ1-1; possibly TRBD1 for D (5 bases). Trimming took 4 bases from V and 3 from J, leaving 9 bases between them. The V gene's germline CDR1 is LNHDA and CDR2 SQIVND (reference sequence). The CDR3 is 13 amino acids. CDR3 region: CASSSRAHTEAFF. Here the CDR3 DNA reads TGTGCCAGTAGTAGCAGGGCGCACACTGAAGCTTTCTTT. Using reference TRBV19 and TRBJ1-1 for the parts outside the CDR3, the full variable domain is DGGITQSPKYLFRKEGQNVTLSCEQNLNHDAMYWYRQDPGQGLRLIYYSQIVNDFQKGDIAEGYSVSREKKESFPLTVTSAQKNPTAFYLCASSSRAHTEAFFGQGTRLTVV.

This sequence joins TRBV19 and TRBJ2-6, with D perhaps matching TRBD1 (6 bases). CDR3 length: 15 amino acids. The V end lost 6 bases, the J end lost 2 bases, and 11 bases lay between the germline ends. Germline CDR1 is LNHDA and CDR2 is SQIVND (reference sequence). The CDR3 DNA sequence: TGTGCCAGTAGGACAGGTCCCGCTGGGGCCAACGTCCTGACTTTC. Translating gives CASRTGPAGANVLTF. Complete variable domain (other parts from reference TRBV19 and TRBJ2-6): DGGITQSPKYLFRKEGQNVTLSCEQNLNHDAMYWYRQDPGQGLRLIYYSQIVNDFQKGDIAEGYSVSREKKESFPLTVTSAQKNPTAFYLCASRTGPAGANVLTFGAGSRLTVL.

J is TRBJ2-5 and V is TRBV10-3, with 11 positions matching TRBD2. Germline CDR1 is ENHRY and CDR2 is SYGVKD. This CDR3 has 15 amino acids. V was clipped by 6 bases and J by 4 bases; unmatched bases: 7. The chain's CDR3 is CAIRPTSGNLETQYF. In DNA, the CDR3 is TGTGCCATCAGACCGACTAGCGGGAATCTAGAGACCCAGTACTTC.

In its sample, this clonotype was seen many times. This chain joins TRBV30 and TRBJ2-2; 13 bases align to TRBD2. The length of the CDR3 is 17 residues. V shed 1 base, J shed 6 bases, and the junction held 8 bases outside the gene matches. In germline, CDR1 is GTSNPN, CDR2 SVGIG (reference sequence). This CDR3 is CAWSAGLAGVLPGELFF. CDR3 nucleotides: TGTGCCTGGAGTGCCGGACTAGCGGGAGTTCTACCCGGGGAGCTGTTTTTT.

This clonotype occurred many times. J is TRBJ1-5 and V is TRBV7-9; no reliable D call. Deletions cut 4 bases from V and 5 bases from J, with 15 bases between. This CDR3 has 15 residues. The germline CDR1 and CDR2 sequences are SEHNR and FQNEAQ (reference sequence). CDR3 sequence reads: CASSSPGAGHQPQHF. DNA for the CDR3: TGTGCCAGCAGCTCCCCCGGAGCAGGTCATCAGCCCCAGCATTTT.